This record concerns one T cell receptor beta chain sequence. Its antigen has not been determined. Base quality data are lacking; no much larger clone is found one base away. Donors were healthy HIV-negative adults with no recently reported acute infections or vaccinations. All donors were Caucasian adults living in Nashville, Tennessee, USA. CD4+ T cells were enriched by magnetic negative selection; naive cells were then positively selected on CD45RA, and the negative fraction formed the memory subset. After blood collection by leukapheresis, PBMCs were isolated using Ficoll-Histopaque density gradient centrifugation and then cryopreserved in the vapor phase of liquid nitrogen. Purity and quantity of every magnetically sorted T cell population were checked by analytical flow cytometry. From each sorted fraction, genomic DNA was isolated and quantified by UV absorbance on a Nanodrop 2000c. This specimen comes from a study of shared clonotypes between healthy human individuals (dated by TCRdb to about 2020). A note on the overall study: A couple of women and a few men aged 18 to 49 years were included in the cohort. To estimate repertoire size and how much clonotypes are shared between individuals, the study performed deep sequencing of blood TCR repertoires from about five healthy adults. To increase sequencing depth and limit assay-specific biases, different laboratories used diverse techniques to prepare libraries and sequence TCR repertoires. Per donor, leukapheresis produced somewhere between about 0.8 and 9.5 billion PBMCs. For each donor, CD4 naive and CD4 memory were each given three plates, CD8 naive was given two plates, and CD8 memory was given one plate. General findings and caveats noted by the study authors: Incomplete sequencing was indicated by rarefaction of sorted-subset datasets, despite the large sequencing depth. Pairwise subsampling indicated that sequencing depth was expected to affect the degree of clonotype sharing among donors. Naive subsets generally had larger estimated clonotype richness than memory subsets. Clonotypes shared by all four sorted-subset donors showed higher generation probabilities than non-shared clonotypes. Only blood was sampled, and tissue TCR repertoires likely differ from those in blood. Because the study included a small number of donors, the genetic and exposure-history diversity represented was limited. Across several donors, about 5% of naive CD4, around 3.3% of naive CD8, approximately 2.5% of memory CD4, and approximately 0.42% of memory CD8 clonotypes were shared.

Using the deep immunoSEQ assay, multiplex PCR amplified TCR CDR3 regions from genomic DNA. For each cell subset, the extracted genomic DNA was distributed evenly across all wells of several immunoSEQ 96-well plates, and each plate served as one replicate. For sorted subsets, about 200 ng genomic DNA, equal to about 30,000 T cell genomes, was loaded into each replicate PCR. Purified libraries were quantified with a Qubit 3.0 fluorometer, sized on a Bioanalyzer 2100, and re-quantified with the KAPA Library Quantification kit. Every immunoSEQ 96-well plate was sequenced on a dedicated single-read 150-cycle Illumina NextSeq 550 flow cell. Turning to the authors' computational methods: Because the immunoSEQ output held only junctional sequences and lacked quality scores, the filtering could not match the filtering applied to full-length reads. To assign V/J genes and CDR3, sequences were annotated against IMGT germline references using PyIR, a Python wrapper for IgBLAST v1.9. Reads were filtered out if the reads had weak V/J assignments (E-value above 1e-6), no CDR3, stop codons, out-of-frame junctions, or ambiguous translated residues. V3J clonotypes were defined by identical inferred V gene, J gene, and CDR3 amino acid sequence. To compute the percentage overlap between repertoires, the number of shared unique clonotypes was divided by the size of the smaller repertoire. Repertoire richness was assessed with RTK rarefaction, the Chao1 estimator, and Recon v2.1 estimates of unobserved clonotypes. Generation probabilities were computed with OLGA for all TCRbeta clonotypes obtained by the gDNA method from four donors. TCRdb retrieved this table from immuneACCESS and kept in-frame rearrangements only. Not all clones are present; in checked studies, unresolved V genes account for under half, and no reason is known for the remainder. V and J calls and clone size follow that table, whereas D and trimming were derived from the DNA. The sample includes around 2.5 million clones, with 90% to 95% observed a single time. The leading ten clones occupy 0.36% of the sample.

V was cut back by 7 bases and J by 1 base, leaving a gap of 14 bases between them. From cysteine to phenylalanine, the CDR3 is 15 amino acids long. Only the CDR3 DNA is retained, 45 bases long and in frame from the first base. The germline V gene (reference sequence) supplies CDR1 SGHNT and CDR2 YYREEE. The sequence is built from TRBV5-4 and TRBJ2-2, with no reliable assignment of the D segment. The receptor was derived from a man between 18 and 35 years old in good health. Some clones in this sample may be carry-over from other donors' samples. Sample: naive CD4+ T cells from PBMCs. What this sample's cell subset or site label stands for: CD45RA+ positively selected. The nucleotide sequence reads as follows: TGTGCCAGCTCCTCCTTCTCTGGGAACACCGGGGAGCTGTTTTTT. The translation is CASSSFSGNTGELFF.